A selection of T cell receptor beta chains follows, all from one sample in a study of T-cell memory formation after mild COVID-19. TCRdb reprocessed the 5' RACE reads with MiXCR, giving one entry per CDR3 protein. The table has 210,000 or so distinct CDR3 sequences, around 18% seen once. Sequencing input: PBMCs or a T cell subset sorted from them (not recorded which). These receptors all come from an adult woman who had mild COVID-19 (a few samples of this study predate the infection). Cell type and time point are not known. Each CDR3 is given with its conserved first and last residue. A D gene is named only where the DNA matches it firmly. Expanded clones get a size class; other rows say once, few or many, or leave the size out.

CDR3 protein | CDR3 DNA | clone size | J gene | V gene | D gene
CASSPGTSGGPYYNEQFF | TGTGCCAGCAGCCCGGGGACTAGCGGGGGGCCCTATTACAATGAGCAGTTCTTC | few | TRBJ2-1 | TRBV6-6 | TRBD2
CSARTDRSGANVLTF | TGCAGTGCCCGGACAGATCGCTCTGGGGCCAACGTCCTGACTTTC | few | TRBJ2-6 | TRBV20-1 | -
CASSPDPYGYTF | TGTGCCAGCAGCCCCGACCCCTATGGCTACACCTTC | few | TRBJ1-2 | TRBV7-6 | -
CASSIGSQVGSIYF | TGTGCCAGTAGTATAGGATCGCAGGTGGGCTCCATATATTTT | few | TRBJ1-3 | TRBV19 | -
CASSRGQGVYGYTF | TGTGCCAGCAGTCGGGGACAGGGGGTCTATGGCTACACCTTC | few | TRBJ1-2 | TRBV4-2 | TRBD1
CASSLSSGVWNYGYTF | TGTGCCAGCAGCTTAAGTAGCGGGGTTTGGAACTATGGCTACACCTTC | - | TRBJ1-2 | TRBV7-9 | -
CASSGTTNYGYTF | TGTGCCAGCAGCGGGACAACTAACTATGGCTACACCTTC | few | TRBJ1-2 | TRBV7-2 | -
CRGGPNTGELFF | TGCAGAGGGGGCCCGAACACCGGGGAGCTGTTTTTT | few | TRBJ2-2 | TRBV20-1 | TRBD1
CASSLHGEQFF | TGTGCCAGCAGCTTACATGGTGAGCAGTTCTTC | few | TRBJ2-1 | TRBV7-9 | -
CATSESQGGSAEAFF | TGTGCCACCAGTGAATCACAGGGAGGTTCAGCTGAAGCTTTCTTT | - | TRBJ1-1 | TRBV24-1 | -
CDSRRQHYEQYF | TGTGACAGCAGGAGACAGCACTACGAGCAGTACTTC | - | TRBJ2-7 | TRBV28 | -
CASSRGSGYNSPLHF | TGTGCCAGCAGCAGGGGAAGTGGCTATAATTCACCCCTCCACTTT | few | TRBJ1-6 | TRBV12-3/TRBV12-4 | -
CASSNRASEQYF | TGTGCCAGCAGCAACCGAGCCTCCGAGCAGTACTTC | - | TRBJ2-7 | TRBV21-1 | -
CASSVEGVLSEQFF | TGTGCCAGCAGCGTAGAGGGGGTTTTAAGTGAGCAGTTCTTC | few | TRBJ2-1 | TRBV9 | -
CASSRAVMGDTQYF | TGTGCCAGCAGCCGCGCCGTCATGGGAGATACGCAGTATTTT | - | TRBJ2-3 | TRBV7-3 | -
CASSGEPSGITDTQYF | TGTGCCAGCAGCGGAGAACCGAGCGGGATCACAGATACGCAGTATTTT | - | TRBJ2-3 | TRBV7-6 | TRBD2
CASSQGTANTGELFF | TGTGCCAGCAGCCAAGGGACAGCGAACACCGGGGAGCTGTTTTTT | - | TRBJ2-2 | TRBV4-2 | -
CASSFGEGGGETQYF | TGTGCCAGCAGTTTCGGTGAAGGTGGGGGGGAGACCCAGTACTTC | - | TRBJ2-5 | TRBV27 | -
CASSLIAGADNEQFF | TGTGCCAGCAGCTTAATAGCGGGAGCCGACAATGAGCAGTTCTTC | few | TRBJ2-1 | TRBV11-2 | TRBD2
CASSVQTEDEQFF | TGTGCCAGCAGCGTTCAAACTGAAGATGAGCAGTTCTTC | - | TRBJ2-1 | TRBV7-2 | -
CASSLQLSNQPQHF | TGTGCCAGCAGTCTCCAGTTAAGCAATCAGCCCCAGCATTTT | - | TRBJ1-5 | TRBV2 | -
CASSFRRVPEGYTF | TGTGCCAGCAGTTTTCGCAGGGTACCTGAAGGCTACACCTTC | few | TRBJ1-2 | TRBV12-3/TRBV12-4 | -
CASSGQGIGELFF | TGTGCCAGCAGTGGACAGGGAATCGGGGAGCTGTTTTTT | - | TRBJ2-2 | TRBV2 | TRBD1
CASSYDGTGSYEQYF | TGTGCCAGCAGTTACGACGGGACAGGGTCCTACGAGCAGTACTTC | few | TRBJ2-7 | TRBV6-5 | TRBD1
CASSLALSSLYNEQFF | TGTGCCAGCAGCTTAGCCCTTAGCTCCCTCTACAATGAGCAGTTCTTC | few | TRBJ2-1 | TRBV7-2 | -
CASSRDKGTSSYEQYF | TGTGCCAGCAGTCGGGACAAGGGAACAAGCTCCTACGAGCAGTACTTC | few | TRBJ2-7 | TRBV6-1 | -
CASSLEVRRHEQYF | TGTGCCAGCAGCTTAGAGGTCAGGAGGCACGAGCAGTACTTC | - | TRBJ2-7 | TRBV7-2 | -
CSAYPFDRPYEQYF | TGCAGCGCCTACCCCTTCGACAGACCCTACGAGCAGTACTTC | - | TRBJ2-7 | TRBV29-1 | -
CASSSTNTQYF | TGTGCCAGCAGTTCCACTAATACGCAGTATTTT | few | TRBJ2-3 | TRBV12-3/TRBV12-4 | -
CASSLTGQTQYF | TGTGCCAGCAGCCTCACGGGTCAGACCCAGTACTTC | many | TRBJ2-5 | TRBV7-6 | -
CASSSHAHVDQPQHF | TGTGCCAGCAGCTCCCACGCTCATGTCGATCAGCCCCAGCATTTT | - | TRBJ1-5 | TRBV3-1 | -
CASSSRRKETQYF | TGTGCCAGCAGTTCCCGACGGAAAGAGACCCAGTACTTC | - | TRBJ2-5 | TRBV6-5 | -
CATQAGDRSYGYTF | TGTGCCACCCAGGCCGGGGACAGGAGCTATGGCTACACCTTC | - | TRBJ1-2 | TRBV4-2 | TRBD1
CASSPVSHYGYTF | TGTGCCAGCTCACCGGTCAGCCACTATGGCTACACCTTC | - | TRBJ1-2 | TRBV18 | -
CATSERGRDTGELFF | TGTGCCACCAGTGAAAGGGGACGGGACACCGGGGAGCTGTTTTTT | - | TRBJ2-2 | TRBV24-1 | -
CASSPPVETQYF | TGTGCCAGCTCACCACCGGTGGAGACCCAGTACTTC | - | TRBJ2-5 | TRBV18 | -
CASSYSTDSTDTQYF | TGTGCCAGCAGTTACTCGACCGATAGCACAGATACGCAGTATTTT | - | TRBJ2-3 | TRBV6-2/TRBV6-3 | -
CASSIPRGGETQYF | TGTGCCAGCAGCATCCCACGGGGTGGGGAGACCCAGTACTTC | - | TRBJ2-5 | TRBV12-3/TRBV12-4 | -
CASSLTWTGGSEQYF | TGTGCCAGCAGCTTAACTTGGACAGGGGGCAGTGAGCAGTACTTC | - | TRBJ2-7 | TRBV7-9 | TRBD1
CASRGLAGAPRSGANVLTF | TGTGCCAGCAGAGGGCTAGCGGGAGCCCCCCGCTCTGGGGCCAACGTCCTGACTTTC | few | TRBJ2-6 | TRBV12-3/TRBV12-4 | TRBD2
CSAYRQGSSYEQYF | TGCAGTGCTTACCGACAGGGGTCCTCCTACGAGCAGTACTTC | - | TRBJ2-7 | TRBV20-1 | TRBD1
CASSGPTNEKLFF | TGCGCCAGCAGCGGGCCCACTAATGAAAAACTGTTTTTT | - | TRBJ1-4 | TRBV5-1 | -
CSLVCEQYF | TGCAGTTTAGTTTGCGAGCAGTACTTC | - | TRBJ2-7 | TRBV20-1 | -
CASSQDRLAGNSYEQYF | TGTGCCAGCAGCCAAGATCGGCTAGCGGGGAATTCCTACGAGCAGTACTTC | - | TRBJ2-7 | TRBV4-2 | TRBD2
CASSSGRGAREPQHF | TGTGCCAGCAGCTCAGGTCGGGGGGCTAGGGAGCCCCAGCATTTT | - | TRBJ1-5 | TRBV7-9 | -